What follows are 11 T cell receptor beta chains derived from one specimen sequenced in a study of cytomegalovirus exposure and HLA in healthy donors. TCRdb's copy holds only in-frame clones and misses some; the assay was immunoSEQ multiplex PCR. Here the sample spans more than 150,000 clones, 88% being singletons. Material for sequencing was PBMCs. These TCRs come from a young man in good health and CMV-seronegative.

This chain joins TRBV6-5 and TRBJ2-1, with TRBD2 matching over 9 bases. The germline V gene has CDR1 MNHEY and CDR2 SVGAGI. Losses at the gene ends were 2 bases for V and 7 bases for J; bases not matched to a gene: 3. This CDR3 is built from 14 residues. The CDR3 DNA follows: TGTGCCAGCAGTTACGCTAGCGGGACAAATGAGCAGTTCTTC. Its protein is CASSYASGTNEQFF.

The genes are TRBV19 and TRBJ2-3; TRBD1 matches 7 bases. The CDR3 is made up of 18 amino acids. Trimming at V came to 3 bases and at J to 3 bases, leaving 15 bases not matched to a gene. CDR1 LNHDA and CDR2 SQIVND come from the germline V gene (reference sequence). CDR3: CASSIWGTRQGETDTQYF. The DNA of the CDR3 is TGTGCCAGTAGTATTTGGGGGACGCGACAGGGTGAGACAGATACGCAGTATTTT. The entire variable domain, with the rest obtained from reference TRBV19 and TRBJ2-3, is as follows: DGGITQSPKYLFRKEGQNVTLSCEQNLNHDAMYWYRQDPGQGLRLIYYSQIVNDFQKGDIAEGYSVSREKKESFPLTVTSAQKNPTAFYLCASSIWGTRQGETDTQYFGPGTRLTVL.

Here the CDR3 reads CASREYGADYGYTF. CDR3 in DNA: TGTGCCAGCAGGGAATATGGAGCAGACTATGGCTACACCTTC. This chain joins TRBV6-4 and TRBJ1-2; unclear D gene. Trimming took off 6 bases at V and 3 bases at J, with 14 bases between the two ends. The CDR3 extends over 14 amino acids. Per germline, CDR1 MRHNA and CDR2 SNTAGT.

This chain links TRBV28 with TRBJ2-7; 8 nucleotides align to TRBD1. This CDR3 has 19 amino acids. From germline, CDR1 is MDHEN and CDR2 SYDVKM. V was pared by 6 bases and J by 3 bases, with 22 bases of the junction left unmatched. CDR3: CASSTPDRGVKFGIYEQYF. The DNA for the CDR3 is TGTGCCAGCAGCACCCCAGACAGGGGAGTCAAGTTTGGGATCTACGAGCAGTACTTC.

This clone was found once. V usage is TRBV28 and J usage is TRBJ1-4; tentative D call: TRBD1 (6 bases). CDR3 length: 13 residues. Germline-derived CDR1 and CDR2 are MDHEN and SYDVKM. V was clipped by 3 bases and J by 7 bases, with 9 bases between them. This chain's CDR3 is CASSLGAGEKLFF. The CDR3 nucleotides are TGTGCCAGCAGTTTGGGGGCCGGTGAAAAACTGTTTTTT.

This clone showed up just once. V usage is TRBV28 and J usage is TRBJ1-5, with 10 bases aligning to TRBD1. This CDR3 has 16 residues. The germline V gene has CDR1 MDHEN and CDR2 SYDVKM. The trim removed 3 bases at V and 2 bases at J, leaving 4 bases unmatched. The CDR3 DNA follows: TGTGCCAGCAGTTTGACAGGGGGCGCCGGCAATCAGCCCCAGCATTTT. Protein product: CASSLTGGAGNQPQHF.

V and J are TRBV7-8 and TRBJ2-1; 12 bases map to TRBD1. The CDR3 is made up of 15 amino acids. Germline-derived CDR1 and CDR2 are SGHVS and FQNEAQ. V shed 5 bases, J shed 4 bases, and the junction held 3 bases outside the gene matches. The CDR3 loop is CASSQGQGAYNEQFF. The CDR3 region has the DNA TGTGCCAGCAGCCAGGGACAGGGGGCTTACAATGAGCAGTTCTTC.

V gene TRBV2 combines with J gene TRBJ2-2; 7 bases are shared with TRBD1. The V gene end was trimmed by 4 bases and the J gene end by 7 bases; junction bases not matched to a gene: 6. Per the germline V gene, CDR1 is SNHLY and CDR2 is FYNNEI. This CDR3 contains 14 residues. CDR3 region: CASSATGIGGELFF. The CDR3, as DNA: TGTGCCAGCAGTGCGACAGGGATCGGCGGGGAGCTGTTTTTT.

The genes are TRBV30 and TRBJ2-2; 7 positions agree with TRBD1. Germline values: CDR1 GTSNPN, CDR2 SVGIG (reference sequence). The V and J ends lost 3 bases and 3 bases, in that order; junction bases with no gene match: 4. The length of the CDR3 is 14 residues. In DNA form, the CDR3 reads TGTGCCTGGAGGCCGGGACAGCACACCGGGGAGCTGTTTTTT. The encoded protein is CAWRPGQHTGELFF. The variable domain in full, with the rest retrieved from reference TRBV30 and TRBJ2-2, is SQTIHQWPATLVQPVGSPLSLECTVEGTSNPNLYWYRQAAGRGLQLLFYSVGIGQISSEVPQNLSASRPQDRQFILSSKKLLLSDSGFYLCAWRPGQHTGELFFGEGSRLTVL.

The chain employs TRBV10-1 and TRBJ1-5; no reliable D call. The germline gives CDR1 WNHNN, CDR2 SYGVQD (reference sequence). Trimming took off 0 bases at V and 9 bases at J, with 9 bases between the two ends. The CDR3 is made up of 13 amino acids. The CDR3 coding sequence is TGCGCCAGCAGTGAGTCGCCCGCAGGGCCCCAGCATTTT. This translates into CASSESPAGPQHF.

The chain recombines TRBV28 with TRBJ1-2; 7 nucleotides align to TRBD1. Trimming cost V 7 bases and J 1 base; bases outside gene matches: 6. This CDR3 region has 14 residues. Germline CDR1 MDHEN, CDR2 SYDVKM. CDR3 nucleotide sequence: TGTGCCAGCATCGGGACAGCGGTTAACTATGGCTACACCTTC. It yields the protein CASIGTAVNYGYTF.